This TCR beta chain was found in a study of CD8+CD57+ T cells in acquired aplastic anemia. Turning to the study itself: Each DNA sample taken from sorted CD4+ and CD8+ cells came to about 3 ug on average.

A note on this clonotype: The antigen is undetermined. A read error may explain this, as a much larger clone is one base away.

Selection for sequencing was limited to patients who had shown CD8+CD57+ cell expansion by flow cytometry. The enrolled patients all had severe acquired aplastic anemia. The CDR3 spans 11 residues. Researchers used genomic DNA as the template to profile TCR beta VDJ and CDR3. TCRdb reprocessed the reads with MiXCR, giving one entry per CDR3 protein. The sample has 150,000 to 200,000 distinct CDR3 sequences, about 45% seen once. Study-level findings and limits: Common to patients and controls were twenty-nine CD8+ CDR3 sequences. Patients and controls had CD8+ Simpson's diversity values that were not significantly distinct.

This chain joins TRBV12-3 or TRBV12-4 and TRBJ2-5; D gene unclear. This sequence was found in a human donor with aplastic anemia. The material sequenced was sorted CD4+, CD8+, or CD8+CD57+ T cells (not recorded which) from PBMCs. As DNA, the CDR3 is TGTGCCAGCAGTCCCCTGGAGACCCAGCACTTC. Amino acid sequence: CASSPLETQHF.